This entry describes one T cell receptor beta chain. Mismatch with germline at one junction end may stem from a read error. Germline lookup yields CDR1 SGHDT and CDR2 YYEEEE. This CDR3 region has 13 residues. Participant age was roughly 18 to 95 years, and participants resided in about two dozen US areas. Clinical history as reported by participants underpinned cohort assignment. This entry is derived from a study of blood T cell repertoires in COVID-19. Study information: Specimens from acute and convalescent COVID-19 originated in the United States, Italy and Spain.

Authors' processing steps: Cell counts per sample came from amplifying reference gene primers. The data were produced by immunoSEQ multiplex PCR, yet TCRdb's version contains in-frame clones alone and is incomplete. Clone size and V and J calls were adopted from that table, with D and trimming inferred from the DNA. The sample holds around 170,000 clones, roughly 82% seen once. The sequenced sample was PBMCs or T cells enriched from blood (not recorded which). The source is a woman aged 30 to 39 who had recovered from COVID-19. The J gene is TRBJ1-2, the V gene TRBV5-6; no clear D. DNA for the CDR3: TGTGCCAGCAGATGGTCCGTGGGCTATGGCTATACCTTC. It translates to CASRWSVGYGYTF.